This TCR beta chain was recorded in a study of CD8+ T cells in alopecia areata. Study background: For the treated group, dosing was oral tofacitinib at 5 to 10 mg twice daily.

Study conclusions and caveats: Clonality exceeded that of normal scalp in lesional scalp, most notably in alopecia totalis/universalis.

This clone was seen only a few times. Its antigen is unknown. The CDR3 runs 16 residues. V was clipped by 4 bases and J by 0 bases; unmatched bases: 6. Germline lookup yields CDR1 SGHRS and CDR2 YFSETQ. Lesional scalp tissue (obtained by punch biopsy) and peripheral blood were collected from alopecia areata patients. cDNA prepared by RNA extraction and subsequent reverse transcription served as the template for sequencing. Only in-frame clones appear in the TCRdb table, and some are missing; sequencing was by immunoSEQ multiplex PCR. Of 150,000 or so clones in the sample, roughly 64% are singletons; the top ten hold 5% to 7%.

The sample was CD4+ T cells sorted from blood, taken at week 0. This clonotype was sampled from a human donor with alopecia areata. The chain combines TRBV5-1 with TRBJ1-1; TRBD1 aligns across 10 bases. The CDR3 nucleotides are TGCGCCAGCAGCATTGACAGGGGGCGAATGAACACTGAAGCTTTCTTT. Translation: CASSIDRGRMNTEAFF.